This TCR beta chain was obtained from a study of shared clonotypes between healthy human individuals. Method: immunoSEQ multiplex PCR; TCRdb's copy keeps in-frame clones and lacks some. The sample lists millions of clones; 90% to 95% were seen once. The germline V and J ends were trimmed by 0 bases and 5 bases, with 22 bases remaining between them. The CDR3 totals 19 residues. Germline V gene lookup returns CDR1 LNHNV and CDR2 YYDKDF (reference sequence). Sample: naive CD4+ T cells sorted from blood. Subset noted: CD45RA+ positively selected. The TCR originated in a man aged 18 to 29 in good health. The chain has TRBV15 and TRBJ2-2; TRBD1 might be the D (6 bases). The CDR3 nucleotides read TGTGCCACCAGCAGAGATCGAGAAAATGACAGGATTCGTACCGGGGAGCTGTTTTTT. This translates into CATSRDRENDRIRTGELFF. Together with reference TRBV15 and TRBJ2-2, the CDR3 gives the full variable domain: DAMVIQNPRYQVTQFGKPVTLSCSQTLNHNVMYWYQQKSSQAPKLLFHYYDKDFNNEADTPDNFQSRRPNTSFCFLDIRSPGLGDTAMYLCATSRDRENDRIRTGELFFGEGSRLTVL.